This T cell receptor (beta chain) was obtained from a study of blood T cells in healthy people across ages. Study-wide results and caveats: Naive CD4+ cells and diversity were both higher in long-lived donors than in aged donors. Donor CMV infection status was unknown, possibly confounding age-related changes in expanded clonotypes.

Combining a sample-barcoded 5' primer with a J-beta primer mix, a second PCR ran for roughly 6 to 11 cycles. TCRdb fed the 5' RACE reads into MiXCR, producing one record per CDR3 protein. The table lists nearly 1 million distinct CDR3 sequences, roughly 51% of them singletons. The CDR3 has 15 amino acids. CDR1 is SGHTA, CDR2 FQGNSA, per germline. The V and J ends lost 2 bases and 5 bases respectively, with 15 bases between them. To note about this clonotype: What it recognizes is unknown.

The chain employs TRBV7-2 and TRBJ2-5; D unresolved. The sequencing input was blood. The TCR sequence derives from a woman aged 60-70 years in good health. In DNA, the CDR3 is TGTGCCAGCAGCTTAAGTGACCTATACCGGGAGACCCAGTACTTC. Protein product: CASSLSDLYRETQYF. Filled out from reference TRBV7-2 and TRBJ2-5, the complete variable domain reads GAGVSQSPSNKVTEKGKDVELRCDPISGHTALYWYRQSLGQGLEFLIYFQGNSAPDKSGLPSDRFSAERTGGSVSTLTIQRTQQEDSAVYLCASSLSDLYRETQYFGPGTRLLVL.